Each of the 28 T cell receptor beta chains below was sequenced from the same sample in a study of response to subunit inactivated influenza vaccine. MiXCR was run by TCRdb on the RT-PCR reads, yielding one entry per CDR3 protein. Here the sample spans fewer than 350,000 distinct CDR3 sequences, 20% to 25% being singletons. Sequenced material: PBMCs from blood, taken roughly 20 months after vaccination. The origin of the receptors is a man aged 45-69 years who received an inactivated influenza vaccine.

This clonotype occurred many times. This chain uses TRBV5-1 with TRBJ1-1; D might be TRBD1 (6 bases). CDR1 and CDR2 from the germline V gene are SGHRS and YFSETQ. V lost 0 bases and J lost 5, with 14 bases in between. CDR3 length equals 15 residues. The CDR3 sequence is CASSLDGGARTEAFF. CDR3 sequence (DNA): TGCGCCAGCAGCTTGGATGGGGGCGCTAGGACTGAAGCTTTCTTT.

This clonotype turned up a few times. CDR3 amino acids: CASSFSGGEQFF. Here the CDR3 DNA reads TGTGCCAGCAGCTTCTCGGGGGGTGAGCAGTTCTTC. The chain employs TRBV7-6 and TRBJ2-1, with TRBD2 matching over 7 bases. Per germline, CDR1 SGHVS and CDR2 FNYEAQ. Trimming removed 3 bases from V and 9 bases from J; junction bases left unmatched: 2. The CDR3 length is 12 residues.

The rearrangement uses TRBV29-1 and TRBJ2-7, with D possibly matching TRBD1 (7 bases). The ends were cut back, 7 bases at V and 3 bases at J, with 16 bases in the middle. The CDR3 runs to 13 residues. CDR1 is SQVTM and CDR2 is ANQGSEA in the germline V gene. The CDR3 DNA reads as TGCAGCGCGGGGTGGCAGGGGGGCTACGAGCAGTACTTC. Amino acids: CSAGWQGGYEQYF.

This clonotype was detected ten times or more. The chain couples TRBV12-3 or TRBV12-4 to TRBJ1-5, with TRBD1 matching over 8 bases. Unmatched junction bases numbered 5, after V lost 3 bases and J lost 7 bases. This CDR3 region has 14 residues. DNA of the CDR3: TGTGCCAGCAGTTTCGGACAGGGTAAACAGCCCCAGCATTTT. It encodes CASSFGQGKQPQHF.

This clonotype occurred a few times. The V call is TRBV12-3 or TRBV12-4, the J call TRBJ1-5, with no clear D. CDR3 length equals 14 residues. The V end was cut by 1 base, the J end by 3 bases, with 7 bases between. CDR3: CASSLGRFNQPQHF. Written as DNA, the CDR3 is TGTGCCAGCAGTTTAGGGCGATTCAATCAGCCCCAGCATTTT.

Comments on this clonotype: In this CDR3 the conserved last residue, phenylalanine or tryptophan, is missing, so a read error is likely. The gene calls are TRBV29-1 and TRBJ1-5; D is unclear. Trimming pared 4 bases from V and 2 bases from J, leaving 6 bases between. Looked up from germline, CDR1 is SQVTM and CDR2 is ANQGSEA. This CDR3 has 12 residues. The CDR3 region has the DNA TGCAGCGTTGCCGATGGCAATCAGCCCCAGCATTTA. Amino acids: CSVADGNQPQHL.

This clonotype was picked up many times. V is TRBV7-9 and J is TRBJ1-1; D ambiguous. This CDR3 is 13 amino acids long. Germline V CDR1 and CDR2: SEHNR, FQNEAQ (reference sequence). Trimming cost V 11 bases and J 3 bases, with 16 bases left between them. The CDR3 coding sequence is TGTGCCGGCGCCCGAGGTCTGGACACTGAAGCTTTCTTT. It yields the protein CAGARGLDTEAFF.

The chain's CDR3 is CASSLAPDRNYGYTF. Here the CDR3 DNA reads TGTGCCAGCAGCTTAGCTCCAGACAGGAACTATGGCTACACCTTC. The chain combines TRBV11-2 with TRBJ1-2; D is perhaps TRBD1 (6 bases). This CDR3 is 15 amino acids long. CDR1 and CDR2 (germline): SGHAT, FQNNGV. With 1 base removed from V and 2 bases from J, the gap between germline ends came to 11 bases. Variable domain in full (rest from reference TRBV11-2 and TRBJ1-2): EAGVAQSPRYKIIEKRQSVAFWCNPISGHATLYWYQQILGQGPKLLIQFQNNGVVDDSQLPKDRFSAERLKGVDSTLKIQPAKLEDSAVYLCASSLAPDRNYGYTFGSGTRLTVV.

This clonotype was detected only a few times. The chain uses TRBV5-1 and TRBJ1-1; D is undetermined. Germline loops: CDR1 SGHRS, CDR2 YFSETQ. The CDR3 is 15 amino acids. V shed 0 bases and J shed 5 bases, with 14 bases lying between them. This chain's CDR3 is CASSLARADKTEAFF. In nucleotides, the CDR3 is TGCGCCAGCAGCTTGGCCCGGGCTGATAAGACTGAAGCTTTCTTT. The full variable domain, with the rest looked up from reference TRBV5-1 and TRBJ1-1, is KAGVTQTPRYLIKTRGQQVTLSCSPISGHRSVSWYQQTPGQGLQFLFEYFSETQRNKGNFPGRFSGRQFSNSRSEMNVSTLELGDSALYLCASSLARADKTEAFFGQGTRLTVV.

The rearrangement uses TRBV7-9 and TRBJ2-5, with D hard to call. Trimming shortened V by 1 base and J by 0 bases, and 12 bases separated the two germline ends. Per germline, CDR1 SEHNR and CDR2 FQNEAQ (reference sequence). The CDR3 extends over 16 amino acids. The CDR3 DNA reads TGTGCCAGCAGCTTAGGCCAGGCCTTCTACCAAGAGACCCAGTACTTC. The encoded protein is CASSLGQAFYQETQYF.

This clonotype appeared a few times. The chain employs TRBV13 and TRBJ2-7, with TRBD1 matching 7 bases. The CDR3 extends over 16 amino acids. The germline CDR1 and CDR2 sequences are PRHDT and FYEKMQ (reference sequence). Trimming removed 4 bases from V and 5 bases from J; junction bases left unmatched: 14. The CDR3 here is CASSSVTGIGPNEQYF. DNA of the CDR3: TGTGCCAGCAGCTCAGTGACAGGGATCGGCCCTAACGAGCAGTACTTC.

The V gene is TRBV18, the J gene TRBJ2-7, with D maybe TRBD1 (5 bases). V was clipped by 4 bases and J by 4 bases, with 11 bases between them. Germline-derived CDR1 and CDR2 are KGHSH and LQKENI. The CDR3 loop spans 13 amino acids. CDR3 coding DNA: TGTGCCAGCTCACGGGCAGGGCTATACGAGCAGTACTTC. This sequence encodes CASSRAGLYEQYF.

This clonotype occurred a few times. The genes are TRBV18 and TRBJ2-3, with D perhaps matching TRBD1 (6 bases). The V gene's germline CDR1 is KGHSH and CDR2 LQKENI. The CDR3 has 14 residues. Trimming left V 4 bases short and J 0 bases short, with 8 bases between. The CDR3 reads CASSRGQSTDTQYF. In nucleotides, the CDR3 is TGTGCCAGCTCACGAGGACAGAGCACAGATACGCAGTATTTT.

The table lists this clonotype with a few counts. This chain uses TRBV6-1 with TRBJ1-5, with a possible D match to TRBD1 (5 bases). Germline V CDR1 and CDR2: MNHNS, SASEGT. V was shortened by 5 bases and J by 6 bases, with 14 bases between the two germline ends. This CDR3 contains 14 residues. The CDR3 nucleotides read TGTGCCAGCAGTCGGGACCCTTGGACTCAGCCCCAGCATTTT. Translating gives CASSRDPWTQPQHF.

This clonotype was counted a few times. The CDR3 region has the DNA TGCAGCGCAAAAGCCGGACAGGGTGAAGCTTTCTTT. It translates to CSAKAGQGEAFF. This chain uses TRBV29-1 with TRBJ1-1, with TRBD1 matching over 8 bases. The trim removed 7 bases at V and 7 bases at J, leaving 8 bases unmatched. Germline V gene lookup returns CDR1 SQVTM and CDR2 ANQGSEA. This CDR3 is built from 12 residues.

This clonotype was seen repeatedly, ten times or more. V usage is TRBV12-3 or TRBV12-4 and J usage is TRBJ2-3; 10 nucleotides agree with TRBD2. This CDR3 comprises 16 residues. Trimming at V came to 1 base and at J to 5 bases, leaving 6 bases not matched to a gene. The CDR3 region is CASSLVAGGRVDTQYF. The CDR3 nucleotides are TGTGCCAGCAGTTTAGTAGCGGGAGGAAGGGTAGATACGCAGTATTTT.

This chain connects TRBV19 to TRBJ1-5; D perhaps matches TRBD1 (6 bases). V was trimmed by 6 bases and J by 0 bases, leaving 12 bases between them. Germline V gene sequence: CDR1 LNHDA, CDR2 SQIVND (reference sequence). The CDR3 extends over 15 amino acids. CDR3 sequence (DNA): TGTGCCAGTAGCTGGACAGCGAATAGCAATCAGCCCCAGCATTTT. Translated, it gives CASSWTANSNQPQHF.

V and J are TRBV5-1 and TRBJ2-5; D possibly corresponds to TRBD2 (5 bases). Trimming removed 0 bases from V and 2 bases from J, with 11 bases in between. CDR1 and CDR2 from the germline V gene are SGHRS and YFSETQ. The CDR3 runs to 15 residues. CDR3 coding DNA: TGCGCCAGCAGCTTGGAGACTAAGAAGCAAGAGACCCAGTACTTC. It codes for CASSLETKKQETQYF.

This clonotype was found a few times. The CDR3, as DNA: TGTGCCAGCAGTATGGGGGCCAGCACAGATACGCAGTATTTT. It codes for CASSMGASTDTQYF. The chain is built from TRBV2 and TRBJ2-3; possible D gene TRBD1, 6 bases. Germline V gene lookup returns CDR1 SNHLY and CDR2 FYNNEI. V was shortened by 5 bases and J by 0 bases, with 9 bases between the two germline ends. The CDR3 is made up of 14 amino acids.

V and J are TRBV24-1 and TRBJ2-4; D unresolved. CDR3 length equals 16 residues. Germline CDR1 KGHDR, CDR2 SFDVKD. V was shortened by 4 bases and J by 0 bases, with 12 bases between the two germline ends. The DNA of the CDR3 is TGTGCCACCAGTGAGAACTACGTACTAGCCAAAAACATTCAGTACTTC. Its translation is CATSENYVLAKNIQYF.

This clonotype was observed many times. The chain uses TRBV7-2 and TRBJ1-3; 7 positions agree with TRBD1. The CDR3 sequence is 13 residues long. The J segment lost 4 bases and the V segment lost 10 bases, leaving 7 bases of the junction unmatched. Germline V lookup: CDR1 SGHTA, CDR2 FQGNSA. The CDR3 region is CATAGGGGNTIYF. The CDR3 DNA sequence: TGTGCCACCGCTGGAGGGGGCGGAAACACCATATATTTT.

The CDR3 here is CASSFYRGEYEKLFF. Written as DNA, the CDR3 is TGTGCCAGCAGTTTCTACAGGGGAGAGTATGAAAAACTGTTTTTT. The chain couples TRBV6-5 to TRBJ1-4, with 7 bases that match TRBD1. Germline V CDR1 and CDR2: MNHEY, SVGAGI. V lost 4 bases and J lost 6; bases outside the gene matches: 8. This CDR3 spans 15 amino acids.

This clonotype was observed a handful of times. The chain employs TRBV5-5 and TRBJ2-1; unclear D gene. Germline V gene sequence: CDR1 SGHKS, CDR2 YYEKEE (reference sequence). V gave up 2 bases and J gave up 0 bases, with 15 bases separating them. The CDR3 extends over 17 amino acids. CDR3 nucleotides: TGTGCCAGCAGCTTATTGACAACTCACAGCTCCTACAATGAGCAGTTCTTC. This sequence encodes CASSLLTTHSSYNEQFF.

This clonotype was seen a few times. The chain combines TRBV4-3 with TRBJ1-3; no clear D. The CDR3 contains 17 residues. Per germline, CDR1 LGHNA and CDR2 YSLEER. V was shortened by 0 bases and J by 0 bases, with 12 bases between the two germline ends. Here the CDR3 DNA reads TGCGCCAGCAGCCAAGATCTTACCGCAAGCTCTGGAAACACCATATATTTT. This translates into CASSQDLTASSGNTIYF.

The chain is built from TRBV4-3 and TRBJ2-2; 12 bases line up with TRBD2. Germline trimming cut 3 bases from V and 2 bases from J; bases unmatched to any gene: 4. There are 17 residues in the CDR3. CDR1 LGHNA and CDR2 YSLEER come from the germline V gene. The CDR3 loop is CASSQLLAGGNTGELFF. The CDR3 nucleotides read TGCGCCAGCAGCCAGTTACTAGCGGGGGGAAACACCGGGGAGCTGTTTTTT.

This clonotype was seen just once. The chain uses TRBV11-2 and TRBJ1-1; D remains unclear. V lost 5 bases to trimming and J lost 4 bases, with 14 bases between them. The CDR3 consists of 14 residues. Germline V lookup: CDR1 SGHAT, CDR2 FQNNGV. CDR3 DNA: TGTGCCAGCAGCGCCTTGGGGTCGGGCACTGAAGCTTTCTTT. Its protein is CASSALGSGTEAFF.

This clonotype was counted ten times or more. The CDR3: CASSLAAGREKLFF. In DNA, the CDR3 is TGCGCCAGCAGCTTGGCCGCGGGAAGAGAAAAACTGTTTTTT. The chain is built from TRBV5-1 and TRBJ1-4; the D is unclear. Trimming removed 0 bases from V and 8 bases from J, with 11 bases in between. This CDR3 comprises 14 residues. Germline loops: CDR1 SGHRS, CDR2 YFSETQ.

V is TRBV12-3 or TRBV12-4 and J is TRBJ2-5, with D unclear. Trimming shortened V by 4 bases and J by 3 bases, and 6 bases separated the two germline ends. This CDR3 is built from 12 residues. The CDR3 nucleotides read TGTGCCAGCAGTTCCTTTGAAGAGACCCAGTACTTC. Translating gives CASSSFEETQYF.